Sequencing of this TCR beta chain was carried out in a study of T cells in Graves' hyperthyroidism and ophthalmopathy. Across the study: The authors collected peripheral blood at initial diagnosis, before any treatment.

There are 15 residues in the CDR3. Trimming took 4 bases from V and 14 from J; bases not matched to a gene: 12. CDR1 and CDR2 (germline): SGHNT, YYREEE (reference sequence). Patients having uncontrolled infection, another autoimmune disease, pregnancy or lactation were not included. Amplified regions were TCR beta CDR3 sequences from RNA transcripts. First-round RT-PCR targeting the TCR CDR3 was performed with the HTBI primer set. Each CDR3 protein gets one entry after TCRdb re-called the multiplex PCR reads with MiXCR. Here the sample spans fewer than 650,000 distinct CDR3 sequences, 14% being singletons. General study results and limits: Blood also showed most of the thyroid clonotypes that were expanded above 0.001. The model made its ophthalmopathy prediction, and onset followed a median around 6.5 months later.

A word on this clonotype: No antigen is known for it.

This sequence originates from a woman aged 18-29 years with Graves' ophthalmopathy. The rearrangement joins TRBV5-4 to TRBJ1-6, with TRBD1 matching 10 bases. What was sequenced was blood. The CDR3 region has the DNA TGTGCCAGCAGCGGACAGGGGGACCCCGGTGGATCCCTCCACTTT. This sequence encodes CASSGQGDPGGSLHF.